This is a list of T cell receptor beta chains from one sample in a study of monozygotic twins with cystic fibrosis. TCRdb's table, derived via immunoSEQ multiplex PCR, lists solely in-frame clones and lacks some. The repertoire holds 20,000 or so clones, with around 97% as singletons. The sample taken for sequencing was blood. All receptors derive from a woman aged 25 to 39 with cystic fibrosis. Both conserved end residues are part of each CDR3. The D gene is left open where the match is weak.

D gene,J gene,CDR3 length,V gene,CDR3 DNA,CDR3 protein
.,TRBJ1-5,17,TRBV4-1,TGCGCCAGCAGCCAATCCTGGACCCGCGGACCCAATCAGCCCCAGCATTTT,CASSQSWTRGPNQPQHF
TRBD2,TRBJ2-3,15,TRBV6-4,TGTGCCAGCAGTGGGACTAGCGGGGGCACAGATACGCAGTATTTT,CASSGTSGGTDTQYF
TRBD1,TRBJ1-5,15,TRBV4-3,TGCGCCAGCAGCCAAGATCTCAGGGGGCTTCAGCCCCAGCATTTT,CASSQDLRGLQPQHF
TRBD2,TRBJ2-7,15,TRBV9,TGTGCCAGCAGCGTAGAGGTGGGACTAGCGGGCGAGCAGTACTTC,CASSVEVGLAGEQYF
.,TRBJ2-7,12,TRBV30,TGTGCCTGGAGTGTCAAGACCTACGAGCAGTACTTC,CAWSVKTYEQYF
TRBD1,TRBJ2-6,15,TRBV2,TGTGCCAGCAGCGTTGACAGGGCTGGGGCCAACGTCCTGACTTTC,CASSVDRAGANVLTF
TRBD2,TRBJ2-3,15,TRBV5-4,TGTGCCAGCAGCTTAGGCGGGGGGGCCATAGATACGCAGTATTTT,CASSLGGGAIDTQYF
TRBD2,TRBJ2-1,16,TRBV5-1,TGCGCCAGCAGCTTGGTCCCGGGGGGGACATACAATGAGCAGTTCTTC,CASSLVPGGTYNEQFF
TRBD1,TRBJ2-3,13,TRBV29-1,TGCAGCGCACGACAGGGGAGCACAGATACGCAGTATTTT,CSARQGSTDTQYF
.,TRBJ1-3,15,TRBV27,TGTGCCAGCAGTTTATCTTGGCTACCTGGAAACACCATATATTTT,CASSLSWLPGNTIYF